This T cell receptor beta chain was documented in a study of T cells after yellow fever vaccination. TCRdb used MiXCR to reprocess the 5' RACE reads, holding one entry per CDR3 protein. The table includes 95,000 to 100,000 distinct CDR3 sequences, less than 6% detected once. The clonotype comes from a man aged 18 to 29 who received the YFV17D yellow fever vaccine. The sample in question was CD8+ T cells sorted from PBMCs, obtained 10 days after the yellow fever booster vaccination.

CDR3 bases: TGTGCTAGTGGCCCAGCCCCCTACGAGCAGTACTTC. Translated: CASGPAPYEQYF. The rearrangement uses TRBV12-5 and TRBJ2-7; D uncertain. Germline V gene sequence: CDR1 LGHNT, CDR2 FRNRAP. Deletions cut 6 bases from V and 2 bases from J, with 8 bases between. CDR3 length: 12 amino acids.